The entry below describes one T cell receptor beta chain. The record originates from a study of blood T cell repertoires in COVID-19. Across about two dozen US areas, participants ranged in age from roughly 18 to 95 years. Before being deemed recovered, Cohort 3 donors had two negative PCRs, clearance, or symptom resolution. The repertoire was sequenced with immunoSEQ multiplex PCR; TCRdb's copy has only in-frame clones and lacks some. Of around 150,000 clones in the sample, about 82% are singletons; the top ten hold around 6.2%. V trimming: 3 bases; J trimming: 3 bases; junction bases outside the gene matches: 4. The CDR3 has 15 amino acids. The germline gives CDR1 KGHSH, CDR2 LQKENI.

The chain employs TRBV18 and TRBJ2-3, with TRBD1 matching over 9 bases. This receptor was taken from a woman aged 40 to 55 who had recovered from COVID-19. The material sequenced was PBMCs or T cells enriched from blood (not recorded which). CDR3 DNA sequence: TGTGCCAGCTCACCCCTGGACAGGGGTACAGATACGCAGTATTTT. This gives the protein CASSPLDRGTDTQYF. The variable domain in full, with the rest retrieved from reference TRBV18 and TRBJ2-3, is NAGVMQNPRHLVRRRGQEARLRCSPMKGHSHVYWYRQLPEEGLKFMVYLQKENIIDESGMPKERFSAEFPKEGPSILRIQQVVRGDSAAYFCASSPLDRGTDTQYFGPGTRLTVL.